The T cell receptor beta chain described here comes from a study of blood T cell repertoires in COVID-19. The V segment lost 4 bases and the J segment 3 bases; nucleotides outside the gene matches: 5. Germline CDR1 reads SGHTA; CDR2 reads FQGNSA. The CDR3 is made up of 15 amino acids. The method was immunoSEQ multiplex PCR; TCRdb's version includes in-frame clones alone and lacks a portion of them. The sample contains around 200,000 clones, about 85% of which appear only once. This TCR derives from an elderly woman with acute or convalescent COVID-19. The V call is TRBV7-2, the J call TRBJ2-1; 8 nucleotides align to TRBD2. Sequenced material: peripheral blood. CDR3 residues: CASSSGRGVYNEQFF. In nucleotides, the CDR3 is TGTGCCAGCAGCTCCGGGCGGGGGGTCTACAATGAGCAGTTCTTC.